This TCR beta chain was sequenced in a study of OX40 agonist ivuxolimab in advanced cancers. In the study overall: In this trial design, patients received ivuxolimab intravenously at 0.01 to 10 mg/kg every 2 weeks. The mean age was roughly 60 years, ranging from about 23 to 79, with about 87% of participants male. Study outcomes and limitations: Normalized expansion of T-cell clones was also low for some nonresponders. The mean number of expanded clones was higher in CD8+ T cells than in CD4+.

Sequencing was performed with immunoSEQ multiplex PCR; in TCRdb, only in-frame clones are kept and a portion is missing. The sample yields tens of thousands of clones, around 84% seen once. A remark on this clone: No antigen is known for it.

The CDR3 sequence is 15 residues long. Trimming shortened V by 5 bases and J by 0 bases, and 13 bases separated the two germline ends. Germline CDR1 and CDR2: MNHEY and SMNVEV (reference sequence). The sequences come from CD4+ or CD8+ T cells sorted from blood, collected in a trial of the OX40 agonist ivuxolimab. The sequence was collected from an adult with an advanced solid tumor such as melanoma, head and neck, liver or kidney cancer. This chain joins TRBV27 and TRBJ1-1; D is ambiguous. The CDR3 DNA reads TGTGCCAGCAGTCCCAAGACAAACTTGAACACTGAAGCTTTCTTT. Translation gives CASSPKTNLNTEAFF.